The 27 T cell receptor beta chains in this list originate from one sample, sequenced in a study of cytomegalovirus exposure and HLA in healthy donors. The PCR had 60 Vbeta and 13 Jbeta primers. Using immunoSEQ multiplex PCR, the repertoire was profiled, and TCRdb retains in-frame clones only, with some absent. The sample consists of some 190,000 clones, around 80% of them appearing once. The material sequenced was PBMCs. Receptor source: a young man in good health and CMV-seronegative.

V and J are TRBV28 and TRBJ2-5; 10 bases agree with TRBD1. The J call may be incorrect, as the DNA end agrees better with TRBJ2-7. The CDR3 extends over 16 amino acids. Germline CDR1 reads MDHEN; CDR2 reads SYDVKM. CDR3: CASSLPPGQGPYEQYF. Here the CDR3 DNA reads TGTGCCAGCAGTTTACCCCCGGGACAGGGGCCCTACGAGCAGTACTTC.

J is TRBJ2-3 and V is TRBV28, with 9 bases that match TRBD2. This CDR3 contains 14 residues. With 6 bases clipped from V and 7 bases from J, the junction kept 8 bases outside the gene matches. Germline CDR1 is MDHEN and CDR2 is SYDVKM. The CDR3 spells CASSPSGVEHTQYF. CDR3 nucleotide sequence: TGTGCCAGCAGCCCTAGCGGGGTGGAGCATACGCAGTATTTT.

The chain combines TRBV10-1 with TRBJ2-5, with D possibly TRBD2 on 6 matching bases. The V and J ends lost 6 bases and 4 bases respectively, with 15 bases between them. Germline CDR1 and CDR2: WNHNN and SYGVQD (reference sequence). The CDR3 has 14 residues. In DNA, the CDR3 is TGCGCCAGCAGCCCCTGGGCAGCGGGAGAGACCCAGTACTTC. It specifies CASSPWAAGETQYF.

As concerns this clone: No conserved phenylalanine or tryptophan ends this CDR3, so it is likely a read error. No DNA is shown, since the ends of the CDR3 on it are uncertain; the CDR3 is the one TCRdb lists. The J gene is TRBJ1-5, the V gene TRBV10-3; the tabulated D call, TRBD1, remains unverified against the DNA. The CDR3 totals 12 residues, both ends included. Germline V CDR1 and CDR2: ENHRY, SYGVKD. This CDR3 is CAIITRPDRGPG.

This clone has just a few counts. This chain connects TRBV18 to TRBJ2-7; 7 positions agree with TRBD1. V shed 2 bases, J shed 3 bases, and the junction held 7 bases outside the gene matches. This CDR3 is 15 amino acids long. CDR1 and CDR2 (germline): KGHSH, LQKENI. CDR3 protein: CASSPLGGPDYEQYF. The CDR3, as DNA: TGTGCCAGCTCACCATTAGGGGGCCCCGACTACGAGCAGTACTTC. The complete variable domain, with remaining parts taken from reference TRBV18 and TRBJ2-7, reads NAGVMQNPRHLVRRRGQEARLRCSPMKGHSHVYWYRQLPEEGLKFMVYLQKENIIDESGMPKERFSAEFPKEGPSILRIQQVVRGDSAAYFCASSPLGGPDYEQYFGPGTRLTVT.

V usage is TRBV5-4 and J usage is TRBJ2-7; perhaps TRBD1 as D (5 bases). This CDR3 has 14 residues. Trimming shortened V by 5 bases and J by 2 bases, and 14 bases separated the two germline ends. CDR1 is SGHNT and CDR2 is YYREEE in the germline V gene (reference sequence). The CDR3: CASSSDDRAYEQYF. The DNA for the CDR3 is TGTGCCAGCAGTTCAGATGACAGAGCCTACGAGCAGTACTTC.

The V gene is TRBV6-4, the J gene TRBJ2-1, with D possibly matching TRBD2 (6 bases). The CDR3 runs to 17 residues. Between the trimmed V and J ends, which lost 0 bases and 6 bases, there was a span of 18 bases. Germline values: CDR1 MRHNA, CDR2 SNTAGT. The CDR3 nucleotides read TGTGCCAGCAGTGACTCCCCGCGATGGGGGAGGCTCAATGAGCAGTTCTTC. It encodes CASSDSPRWGRLNEQFF.

The chain joins TRBV15 to TRBJ2-1; 9 positions agree with TRBD2. V shed 5 bases, J shed 2 bases, and the junction held 7 bases outside the gene matches. The CDR3 contains 16 residues. Germline CDR1 reads LNHNV; CDR2 reads YYDKDF (reference sequence). CDR3 loop: CATSVLAGYTYNEQFF. In DNA, the CDR3 is TGTGCCACCAGCGTACTAGCGGGCTATACCTACAATGAGCAGTTCTTC.

This clone was observed a few times. This chain links TRBV18 with TRBJ1-1; 8 nucleotides agree with TRBD1. The CDR3 consists of 15 residues. The junction had 7 bases not matched to a gene; V was cut back by 4 bases and J by 3 bases. The germline V gene encodes CDR1 KGHSH and CDR2 LQKENI. DNA of the CDR3: TGTGCCAGCTCACGACAGGGGTCTCTTGACACTGAAGCTTTCTTT. It encodes CASSRQGSLDTEAFF.

This clone was detected once. The chain links TRBV28 to TRBJ2-4; 8 bases match TRBD1. The junction had 6 bases not matched to a gene; V was cut back by 6 bases and J by 11 bases. Germline V gene sequence: CDR1 MDHEN, CDR2 SYDVKM. The CDR3 is 12 residues long. The CDR3 here is CASSSDRVFQYF. CDR3 bases: TGTGCCAGCAGCTCGGACAGGGTGTTTCAGTACTTC.

V usage is TRBV5-1 and J usage is TRBJ1-1, with 11 bases that match TRBD1. Trimming took 0 bases from V and 0 from J; bases not matched to a gene: 4. CDR3 size: 17 residues. In germline, CDR1 is SGHRS, CDR2 YFSETQ. Written as DNA, the CDR3 is TGCGCCAGCAGCTTGGGGGACAGGGGGTTTTTGAACACTGAAGCTTTCTTT. It specifies CASSLGDRGFLNTEAFF. Drawing the rest from reference TRBV5-1 and TRBJ1-1, the complete variable domain is KAGVTQTPRYLIKTRGQQVTLSCSPISGHRSVSWYQQTPGQGLQFLFEYFSETQRNKGNFPGRFSGRQFSNSRSEMNVSTLELGDSALYLCASSLGDRGFLNTEAFFGQGTRLTVV.

The rearrangement joins TRBV10-2 to TRBJ1-2; 8 bases map to TRBD1. With V trimmed by 6 bases and J by 3 bases, 6 bases remained unmatched. CDR1 WSHSY and CDR2 SAAADI come from the germline V gene. The CDR3 has 14 amino acids. As DNA, the CDR3 is TGCGCCAGCAGGGACAGGGCCTTTCACTATGGCTACACCTTC. Protein sequence: CASRDRAFHYGYTF.

Only one count was recorded for this clone. The genes are TRBV18 and TRBJ2-2, with D maybe TRBD1 (6 bases). V gave up 0 bases and J gave up 0 bases, with 8 bases separating them. CDR1 and CDR2 (germline): KGHSH, LQKENI. The CDR3 covers 16 residues. The DNA of the CDR3 is TGTGCCAGCTCACCACCTGGACAGACGAACACCGGGGAGCTGTTTTTT. It is translated as CASSPPGQTNTGELFF.

This chain links TRBV27 with TRBJ2-1, with D maybe TRBD2 (6 bases). V lost 3 bases and J lost 2, with 17 bases in between. In germline, CDR1 is MNHEY, CDR2 SMNVEV (reference sequence). The CDR3 loop spans 17 amino acids. In DNA form, the CDR3 reads TGTGCCAGCAGTTTCGGGGTTGGAGGGAGAACCTACAATGAGCAGTTCTTC. It translates to CASSFGVGGRTYNEQFF.

J is TRBJ1-1 and V is TRBV5-1; 11 positions agree with TRBD1. Trimming cost V 0 bases and J 5 bases; bases outside gene matches: 6. Germline CDR1 SGHRS, CDR2 YFSETQ. This CDR3 region has 16 residues. Here the CDR3 reads CASSLEGTGGGTEAFF. The CDR3 DNA follows: TGCGCCAGCAGCTTGGAGGGGACAGGGGGTGGTACTGAAGCTTTCTTT.

This chain connects TRBV5-4 to TRBJ2-1; TRBD2 matches 12 bases. The CDR3 has 18 residues. Looked up from germline, CDR1 is SGHNT and CDR2 is YYREEE (reference sequence). V was clipped by 0 bases and J by 9 bases; unmatched bases: 13. The CDR3 sequence: CASSLAGLAGPRLVEQFF. In DNA, the CDR3 is TGTGCCAGCAGCTTGGCGGGACTAGCGGGTCCTCGACTAGTTGAGCAGTTCTTC.

This clone occurred a few times. The chain links TRBV7-9 to TRBJ2-7, with D possibly TRBD2 on 5 matching bases. Deletions cut 5 bases from V and 5 bases from J, with 16 bases between. CDR1 SEHNR and CDR2 FQNEAQ come from the germline V gene (reference sequence). This CDR3 contains 14 residues. The CDR3, as DNA: TGTGCCAGCAGCCTCGGGAACCCCAGCGACGAGCAGTACTTC. Translation: CASSLGNPSDEQYF.

This clone was seen only a few times. The rearrangement uses TRBV4-2 and TRBJ2-5; D gene ambiguous. Trimming shortened V by 0 bases and J by 11 bases, and 13 bases separated the two germline ends. The CDR3 has 13 residues. Germline V lookup: CDR1 LGHNA, CDR2 YNFKEQ. Written as DNA, the CDR3 is TGTGCCAGCAGCCAAGATCTCCTCCTTGAGCAGTACTTC. Translated, it gives CASSQDLLLEQYF.

V and J are TRBV29-1 and TRBJ1-1, with 9 bases identical to TRBD1. Unmatched junction bases numbered 9, after V lost 6 bases and J lost 1 base. Germline assignment: CDR1 SQVTM and CDR2 ANQGSEA. The CDR3 loop spans 15 amino acids. The CDR3 protein is CSVRMGTGWNTEAFF. For the CDR3, the DNA is TGCAGCGTCCGAATGGGGACAGGGTGGAACACTGAAGCTTTCTTT. The full variable domain, with the rest looked up from reference TRBV29-1 and TRBJ1-1, is SAVISQKPSRDICQRGTSLTIQCQVDSQVTMMFWYRQQPGQSLTLIATANQGSEATYESGFVIDKFPISRPNLTFSTLTVSNMSPEDSSIYLCSVRMGTGWNTEAFFGQGTRLTVV.

Only one count was recorded for this clone. This chain uses TRBV5-6 with TRBJ2-3, with 9 bases lining up with TRBD2. This CDR3 has 15 residues. Trimming at V came to 4 bases and at J to 3 bases, leaving 6 bases not matched to a gene. The germline gives CDR1 SGHDT, CDR2 YYEEEE. CDR3 sequence: CASSQPSGETDTQYF. CDR3 bases: TGTGCCAGCAGCCAACCTAGCGGGGAAACAGATACGCAGTATTTT.

Here the CDR3 reads CASGREESNTEAFF. CDR3 in DNA: TGTGCCAGCGGGAGAGAGGAATCGAACACTGAAGCTTTCTTT. The rearrangement joins TRBV2 to TRBJ1-1; the D is unclear. Per germline, CDR1 SNHLY and CDR2 FYNNEI. V dropped 8 bases and J dropped 1 base, with 14 bases sitting between them. The CDR3 consists of 14 residues. The whole variable domain, filled in from reference TRBV2 and TRBJ1-1, reads EPEVTQTPSHQVTQMGQEVILRCVPISNHLYFYWYRQILGQKVEFLVSFYNNEISEKSEIFDDQFSVERPDGSNFTLKIRSTKLEDSAMYFCASGREESNTEAFFGQGTRLTVV.

The chain employs TRBV30 and TRBJ2-5; D perhaps matches TRBD1 (6 bases). Per the germline V gene, CDR1 is GTSNPN and CDR2 is SVGIG (reference sequence). The length of the CDR3 is 12 residues. V lost 5 bases and J 0 bases, leaving 7 bases between the germline ends. Here the CDR3 reads CAWHRDQETQYF. The DNA for the CDR3 is TGTGCCTGGCACAGGGACCAAGAGACCCAGTACTTC.

The CDR3 region has the DNA TGTGCCAGCATCTTAGGGGGGGCGAACACTGAAGCTTTCTTT. As protein: CASILGGANTEAFF. V usage is TRBV6-1 and J usage is TRBJ1-1; D perhaps matches TRBD1 (6 bases). V was pared by 7 bases and J by 1 base, with 13 bases between. Germline V gene data show CDR1 as MNHNS and CDR2 as SASEGT. This CDR3 is 14 amino acids long.

The V gene is TRBV5-1, the J gene TRBJ1-6, with 7 bases that match TRBD1. The CDR3 extends over 15 amino acids. J lost 10 bases, V lost 0 bases, and 7 bases had no gene match. Germline V gene sequence: CDR1 SGHRS, CDR2 YFSETQ. CDR3 residues: CASSLGGGSESPLHF. CDR3 sequence (DNA): TGCGCCAGCAGCTTGGGAGGGGGCTCTGAGTCACCCCTCCACTTT.

The J gene is TRBJ2-5, the V gene TRBV28; 7 bases match TRBD2. This CDR3 is 15 amino acids long. J lost 3 bases, V lost 4 bases, and 8 bases had no gene match. Germline assignment: CDR1 MDHEN and CDR2 SYDVKM. Here the CDR3 reads CASSSRLAFKETQYF. The CDR3 DNA sequence: TGTGCCAGCAGTTCCAGACTAGCTTTTAAAGAGACCCAGTACTTC.

The gene calls are TRBV28 and TRBJ2-3, with D tentatively TRBD2 (5 bases). The CDR3 is made up of 15 amino acids. Trimming stripped 4 bases from V and 1 base from J, with 12 bases between. Germline-derived CDR1 and CDR2 are MDHEN and SYDVKM. CDR3 coding DNA: TGTGCCAGCAGTTCCTTAGGAGGCCGCACAGATACGCAGTATTTT. Translation: CASSSLGGRTDTQYF.

This chain connects TRBV30 to TRBJ1-6; no definite D call. Germline-derived CDR1 and CDR2 are GTSNPN and SVGIG (reference sequence). The CDR3 extends over 13 amino acids. V was trimmed by 0 bases and J by 5 bases, leaving 5 bases between them. DNA for the CDR3: TGTGCCTGGAGTGTTACGGATAATTCACCCCTCCACTTT. Translated, it gives CAWSVTDNSPLHF.